Below are 20 T cell receptor beta chains sequenced from a single sample in a study of technical replicates of blood from a handful of donors. Here immunoSEQ multiplex PCR was the method, and the copy in TCRdb shows in-frame clones only, minus some. Seen here are more than 55,000 clones, 91% observed once, and the top ten hold about 4.9%. Sequenced sample: PBMCs. The receptor source for this set is a human donor in good health. Some clones in this sample may be carry-over from other donors' samples.

This CDR3 reads CASSPTGHTAWGEKLFF. The CDR3 bases are TGTGCCAGCAGTCCCACCGGACACACCGCCTGGGGTGAAAAACTGTTTTTT. The chain carries TRBV27 and TRBJ1-4; D is possibly TRBD1 (5 bases). The CDR3 has 17 amino acids. Deletions cut 5 bases from V and 7 bases from J, with 23 bases between. Per germline, CDR1 MNHEY and CDR2 SMNVEV (reference sequence).

The chain employs TRBV7-9 and TRBJ1-2, with unresolved D. Trimming stripped 2 bases from V and 4 bases from J, with 14 bases between. CDR1 is SEHNR and CDR2 is FQNEAQ in the germline V gene (reference sequence). This CDR3 region has 15 residues. DNA for the CDR3: TGTGCCAGCAGCTTATTCCCAGATCTGGCCTATGGCTACACCTTC. Translating gives CASSLFPDLAYGYTF.

The chain recombines TRBV6-5 with TRBJ2-5, with TRBD2 matching over 7 bases. CDR3 length: 15 residues. After removal of 5 bases from V and 2 bases from J, the junction contained 8 bases not matched to a gene. Germline values: CDR1 MNHEY, CDR2 SVGAGI. The CDR3: CASSTRRETQETQYF. The CDR3 DNA follows: TGTGCCAGCAGTACCCGGCGGGAGACACAAGAGACCCAGTACTTC.

The chain links TRBV5-1 to TRBJ2-6; possibly TRBD1 for D (5 bases). Trimming took 9 bases from V and 1 from J, leaving 11 bases between them. Germline V gene lookup returns CDR1 SGHRS and CDR2 YFSETQ. The CDR3 has 14 residues. CDR3 region: CATSWTSGANVLTF. CDR3 nucleotides: TGCGCCACCTCCTGGACATCTGGGGCCAACGTCCTGACTTTC.

The chain recombines TRBV7-9 with TRBJ1-2, with no clear D. Trimming shortened V by 2 bases and J by 8 bases, and 12 bases separated the two germline ends. CDR3 length equals 13 residues. Germline V gene lookup returns CDR1 SEHNR and CDR2 FQNEAQ (reference sequence). CDR3 bases: TGTGCCAGCAGCTTACTGGGCAACCCGGGCTACACCTTC. This translates into CASSLLGNPGYTF.

The chain recombines TRBV7-8 with TRBJ2-7, with TRBD1 as a possible D gene (6 bases). The germline CDR1 and CDR2 sequences are SGHVS and FQNEAQ. The CDR3 covers 17 residues. Deletions cut 2 bases from V and 0 bases from J, with 17 bases between. CDR3 protein: CASSLQGPGHSSYEQYF. The CDR3 DNA reads TGTGCCAGCAGCTTACAGGGACCGGGACACAGCTCCTACGAGCAGTACTTC.

The genes are TRBV7-2 and TRBJ1-2; D is ambiguous. The V gene lost 3 bases and the J gene lost 4 bases, with 6 bases spanning the gap. CDR3 size: 12 residues. The germline CDR1 and CDR2 sequences are SGHTA and FQGNSA. CDR3 protein: CASSFSTYGYTF. The CDR3 coding sequence is TGTGCCAGCAGCTTTAGCACCTATGGCTACACCTTC.

The genes are TRBV11-1 and TRBJ2-7; 11 bases are a match to TRBD1. CDR1 is SGHAT and CDR2 is FQDESV in the germline V gene (reference sequence). This CDR3 is 14 amino acids long. The junction had 4 bases not matched to a gene; V was cut back by 5 bases and J by 4 bases. CDR3 amino acids: CASSRDRGFYEQYF. The DNA of the CDR3 is TGTGCCAGCAGCCGGGACAGGGGGTTTTACGAGCAGTACTTC.

This clone was counted only a few times. The chain has TRBV7-9 and TRBJ1-1; possibly TRBD1 for D (5 bases). The germline CDR1 and CDR2 sequences are SEHNR and FQNEAQ (reference sequence). CDR3 length: 13 residues. Trimming took off 4 bases at V and 5 bases at J, with 11 bases between the two ends. CDR3 bases: TGTGCCAGCAGCTCCCAGGGTGGAACTGAAGCTTTCTTT. It is translated as CASSSQGGTEAFF. The full variable domain, its missing parts supplied by reference TRBV7-9 and TRBJ1-1, is DTGVSQNPRHKITKRGQNVTFRCDPISEHNRLYWYRQTLGQGPEFLTYFQNEAQLEKSRLLSDRFSAERPKGSFSTLEIQRTEQGDSAMYLCASSSQGGTEAFFGQGTRLTVV.

The gene calls are TRBV7-2 and TRBJ1-2; 11 bases match TRBD1. CDR1 and CDR2 (germline): SGHTA, FQGNSA. The CDR3 runs 14 residues. J gave up 7 bases and V 5 bases, and 6 bases lay outside the gene matches. CDR3 protein: CASSTDRGPGGYTF. The DNA of the CDR3 is TGTGCCAGCAGCACGGACAGGGGGCCGGGTGGCTACACCTTC.

The V call is TRBV10-3, the J call TRBJ1-2, with 8 bases fitting TRBD1. After removal of 3 bases from V and 0 bases from J, the junction contained 3 bases not matched to a gene. Looked up from germline, CDR1 is ENHRY and CDR2 is SYGVKD. The CDR3 spans 15 residues. The CDR3 sequence is CAISERDRSNYGYTF. Written as DNA, the CDR3 is TGTGCCATCAGTGAAAGGGACAGGTCTAACTATGGCTACACCTTC.

This sequence joins TRBV2 and TRBJ1-3; D not certain. The CDR3 is 15 residues long. Germline values: CDR1 SNHLY, CDR2 FYNNEI. V was clipped by 2 bases and J by 4 bases, with 12 bases between them. For the CDR3, the DNA is TGTGCCAGCAGTGAATCGGTAGCTGGGGGAAACACCATATATTTT. It codes for CASSESVAGGNTIYF. Filled out from reference TRBV2 and TRBJ1-3, the complete variable domain reads EPEVTQTPSHQVTQMGQEVILRCVPISNHLYFYWYRQILGQKVEFLVSFYNNEISEKSEIFDDQFSVERPDGSNFTLKIRSTKLEDSAMYFCASSESVAGGNTIYFGEGSWLTVV.

The chain uses TRBV7-2 and TRBJ2-7; TRBD2 agrees at 8 bases. The length of the CDR3 is 15 residues. J gave up 4 bases and V 2 bases, and 7 bases lay outside the gene matches. The V gene's germline CDR1 is SGHTA and CDR2 FQGNSA. CDR3 DNA sequence: TGTGCCAGCAGCTTAAGTCCTAGCGGGCTGTACGAGCAGTACTTC. Its translation: CASSLSPSGLYEQYF.

In DNA form, the CDR3 reads TGTGCCAGCAGCACCCAAGCGACAGGGGCCTATGGCTACACCTTC. This encodes CASSTQATGAYGYTF. The chain employs TRBV9 and TRBJ1-2, with TRBD1 matching over 8 bases. CDR1 is SGDLS and CDR2 is YYNGEE in the germline V gene. V shed 4 bases and J 4 bases; nucleotides not matched to a gene: 9. The CDR3 covers 15 residues.

This CDR3 is CASSSVAGTNEKLFF. The CDR3 DNA reads as TGTGCCAGCAGCTCTGTCGCGGGGACTAATGAAAAACTGTTTTTT. V gene TRBV7-2 combines with J gene TRBJ1-4, with no clear D. V was clipped by 4 bases and J by 2 bases, with 11 bases between them. Germline assignment: CDR1 SGHTA and CDR2 FQGNSA. This CDR3 contains 15 residues. The full variable domain, rest sourced from reference TRBV7-2 and TRBJ1-4, is GAGVSQSPSNKVTEKGKDVELRCDPISGHTALYWYRQSLGQGLEFLIYFQGNSAPDKSGLPSDRFSAERTGGSVSTLTIQRTQQEDSAVYLCASSSVAGTNEKLFFGSGTQLSVL.

The CDR3 is CAWTIRENSNQPQHF. The CDR3, as DNA: TGTGCCTGGACTATTAGAGAGAATAGCAATCAGCCCCAGCATTTT. The chain couples TRBV30 to TRBJ1-5; D not resolved. V was clipped by 4 bases and J by 0 bases, with 13 bases between them. CDR1 GTSNPN and CDR2 SVGIG come from the germline V gene (reference sequence). The CDR3 has 15 amino acids.

This chain connects TRBV7-9 to TRBJ1-2, with TRBD1 matching 8 bases. Germline V CDR1 and CDR2: SEHNR, FQNEAQ (reference sequence). The CDR3 extends over 15 amino acids. V shed 5 bases and J 8 bases; nucleotides not matched to a gene: 13. This chain's CDR3 is CASSPPIGQGSGYTF. CDR3 coding DNA: TGTGCCAGCAGCCCCCCGATCGGACAGGGCTCCGGCTACACCTTC.

The V gene is TRBV9, the J gene TRBJ2-3; 9 nucleotides match TRBD2. Germline values: CDR1 SGDLS, CDR2 YYNGEE. This CDR3 is 15 amino acids long. The trim removed 0 bases at V and 3 bases at J, leaving 2 bases unmatched. CDR3 loop: CASSVVAGGTDTQYF. For the CDR3, the DNA is TGTGCCAGCAGCGTAGTTGCGGGAGGGACAGATACGCAGTATTTT.

The rearrangement uses TRBV7-2 and TRBJ2-7; D possibly corresponds to TRBD2 (6 bases). This CDR3 spans 14 amino acids. Per the germline V gene, CDR1 is SGHTA and CDR2 is FQGNSA. V lost 0 bases and J 11 bases, leaving 17 bases between the germline ends. The CDR3 here is CASSLARDSPREYF. The CDR3 coding sequence is TGTGCCAGCAGCTTAGCCCGGGACTCCCCGAGGGAGTACTTC.

V and J are TRBV4-3 and TRBJ1-2; no firm D call. V was pared by 0 bases and J by 1 base, with 6 bases between. The germline V gene has CDR1 LGHNA and CDR2 YSLEER. The CDR3 runs to 14 residues. The CDR3 sequence is CASSQDRGNYGYTF. CDR3 bases: TGCGCCAGCAGCCAAGATCGGGGTAACTATGGCTACACCTTC.